Listed below are T cell receptor beta chains from one sample, sequenced in a study of blood T cell repertoires in COVID-19. The table came from immunoSEQ multiplex PCR; TCRdb's copy has only in-frame clones and leaves some out. The repertoire holds 200,000 to 250,000 clones, 87% seen once, with 2.5% to 3% in the top ten. The sample comprised PBMCs or T cells enriched from blood (not recorded which). The source of these receptors is a woman in her twenties or thirties with acute COVID-19. Both conserved end residues are part of each CDR3. D genes are given only for firm matches. Rows may omit the clone size; those that give it use once, few, many or a size class.

abundance | j_gene | d_gene | v_gene | CDR3aa | CDR3nt
- | TRBJ1-5 | TRBD1 | TRBV18 | CASSLGTGVYQPQHF | TGTGCCAGCTCACTGGGGACAGGGGTCTATCAGCCCCAGCATTTT
- | TRBJ2-7 | - | TRBV19 | CASSSGSYEQYF | TGTGCCAGTAGTTCGGGCTCCTACGAGCAGTACTTC
- | TRBJ2-5 | - | TRBV5-1 | CASSLGGSETETQYF | TGCGCCAGCAGCTTGGGAGGTAGCGAGACGGAGACCCAGTACTTC
once | TRBJ2-2 | - | TRBV7-9 | CASSHHWEPSQTGELFF | TGTGCCAGCAGCCACCACTGGGAGCCCTCACAAACCGGGGAGCTGTTTTTT
many | TRBJ1-1 | TRBD1 | TRBV19 | CATGTGELNTEAFF | TGTGCCACGGGGACAGGGGAATTGAACACTGAAGCTTTCTTT
- | TRBJ2-7 | TRBD2 | TRBV12-5 | CASGLGGPTYEQYF | TGTGCTAGTGGCTTGGGAGGGCCAACCTACGAGCAGTACTTC
- | TRBJ2-1 | - | TRBV7-9 | CASSPPGLLLNNEQFF | TGTGCCAGCAGCCCTCCAGGGTTGCTTCTGAACAATGAGCAGTTCTTC
- | TRBJ2-2 | TRBD2 | TRBV28 | CASSFQTSGGTTGELFF | TGTGCCAGCAGTTTCCAAACTAGCGGGGGGACGACCGGGGAGCTGTTTTTT
- | TRBJ1-2 | TRBD1 | TRBV13 | CASSSRLTGTASYGYTF | TGTGCCAGCAGCAGCCGCCTAACCGGGACAGCCTCCTATGGCTACACCTTC
- | TRBJ2-3 | - | TRBV10-2 | CASSGALGGSDTQYF | TGCGCCAGCAGCGGAGCTCTGGGTGGGTCAGATACGCAGTATTTT
- | TRBJ1-5 | - | TRBV12-5 | CASGLEGQPQHF | TGTGCTAGTGGTTTGGAGGGGCAGCCCCAGCATTTT
- | TRBJ2-7 | TRBD2 | TRBV6-5 | CASIGGFGREQYF | TGTGCCAGCATCGGGGGGTTTGGTCGTGAGCAGTACTTC
- | TRBJ1-1 | TRBD1 | TRBV11-2 | CASTRWRDREGNTEAFF | TGTGCCAGCACTCGCTGGAGGGACAGGGAAGGAAACACTGAAGCTTTCTTT
once | TRBJ1-2 | TRBD1 | TRBV7-8 | CASSFGDSSYGYTF | TGTGCCAGCAGCTTCGGGGACAGTTCCTATGGCTACACCTTC
- | TRBJ2-7 | TRBD1 | TRBV15 | CATSSGQGSYEQYF | TGTGCCACCAGCAGCGGACAGGGCAGCTACGAGCAGTACTTC
- | TRBJ2-7 | TRBD1 | TRBV6-5 | CASSPQWDRTYEQYF | TGTGCCAGCAGTCCCCAGTGGGACAGAACCTACGAGCAGTACTTC
- | TRBJ2-1 | TRBD2 | TRBV18 | CASSPSSGDPNNEQFF | TGTGCCAGCTCACCATCTAGCGGGGACCCGAACAATGAGCAGTTCTTC